One sample yielded the 25 T cell receptor beta chains listed below, sequenced in a study of human T cells and chemical hapten exposure. TCRdb passed the RACE reads through MiXCR, listing each CDR3 protein once. The sample has around 180,000 distinct CDR3 sequences; 25% to 35% are singletons. Indicated time point: pre-sensitization, week 0. Treatment in this sample: therapeutic diphenylcyclopropenone sensitization with weekly scalp DPC. The specimen was whole blood, collected in connection with sensitization to the hapten diphenylcyclopropenone (DPC). The receptors were gathered from a woman aged 25 to 45 with alopecia areata. Some clones in this sample may be carry-over from other donors' samples.

This clonotype was seen only a few times. V usage is TRBV10-3 and J usage is TRBJ2-7, with 9 nucleotides matching TRBD1. This CDR3 region has 13 residues. Germline V gene sequence: CDR1 ENHRY, CDR2 SYGVKD. Trimming removed 10 bases from V and 1 base from J; junction bases left unmatched: 5. CDR3 sequence: CATEGTGSYEQYF. CDR3 in DNA: TGTGCCACGGAAGGGACAGGGTCCTACGAGCAGTACTTC.

This clonotype was counted ten times or more. The chain recombines TRBV4-3 with TRBJ1-5; tentatively, D is TRBD1 (5 bases). CDR1 is LGHNA and CDR2 is YSLEER in the germline V gene. V was trimmed by 1 base and J by 3 bases, leaving 13 bases between them. CDR3 size: 16 residues. The CDR3 sequence is CASSQGGGLDNQPQHF. CDR3 sequence (DNA): TGCGCCAGCAGCCAAGGTGGGGGGTTGGACAATCAGCCCCAGCATTTT.

J is TRBJ2-1 and V is TRBV7-8; 10 bases align to TRBD2. There are 16 residues in the CDR3. The V gene end was trimmed by 5 bases and the J gene end by 2 bases; junction bases not matched to a gene: 6. Germline V CDR1 and CDR2: SGHVS, FQNEAQ. The CDR3 here is CASSQRAGGAYNEQFF. CDR3 DNA: TGTGCCAGCAGCCAAAGAGCGGGGGGGGCCTACAATGAGCAGTTCTTC.

The sample holds a few counts of this clonotype. The V call is TRBV7-9, the J call TRBJ2-7, with D perhaps matching TRBD2 (6 bases). V was trimmed by 8 bases and J by 5 bases, leaving 13 bases between them. Germline V gene data show CDR1 as SEHNR and CDR2 as FQNEAQ (reference sequence). The CDR3 is made up of 12 amino acids. This CDR3 reads CASLGGANEQYF. The CDR3 nucleotides read TGTGCCAGCTTGGGGGGAGCAAACGAGCAGTACTTC.

The V gene is TRBV10-3, the J gene TRBJ2-3, with 8 nucleotides matching TRBD1. Germline CDR1 ENHRY, CDR2 SYGVKD. The CDR3 covers 16 residues. V was clipped by 1 base and J by 1 base; unmatched bases: 4. CDR3 DNA: TGTGCCATCAGTGAGTTCTTGACAGGGGGCACAGATACGCAGTATTTT. Translating gives CAISEFLTGGTDTQYF.

This clonotype has only a few counts. The chain recombines TRBV5-6 with TRBJ2-5; D is ambiguous. The germline V gene encodes CDR1 SGHDT and CDR2 YYEEEE. Between the trimmed V and J ends, which lost 1 base and 6 bases, there was a span of 7 bases. The CDR3 sequence is 12 residues long. CDR3 sequence reads: CASSLIGKTQYF. The CDR3 DNA reads TGTGCCAGCAGCTTGATCGGAAAGACCCAGTACTTC.

The table lists this clonotype with a few counts. The chain combines TRBV2 with TRBJ2-3; weak D call: TRBD2 (5 bases). This CDR3 is built from 14 residues. Germline V CDR1 and CDR2: SNHLY, FYNNEI. The V end was cut by 7 bases, the J end by 0 bases, with 11 bases between. CDR3 region: CASTVASSTDTQYF. CDR3 sequence (DNA): TGTGCCAGCACAGTAGCGTCTAGCACAGATACGCAGTATTTT.

This clonotype was recorded a few times. V usage is TRBV28 and J usage is TRBJ1-5, with TRBD1 matching over 8 bases. The CDR3 length is 15 residues. V was pared by 3 bases and J by 4 bases, with 5 bases of the junction left unmatched. Germline V gives CDR1 MDHEN, CDR2 SYDVKM. This CDR3 is CASSFYGQGNQPQHF. In DNA form, the CDR3 reads TGTGCCAGCAGTTTTTATGGACAGGGTAATCAGCCCCAGCATTTT.

The chain has TRBV20-1 and TRBJ2-6; D gene ambiguous. The CDR3 is made up of 13 amino acids. Between the trimmed V and J ends, which lost 6 bases and 0 bases, there was a span of 6 bases. Germline V lookup: CDR1 DFQATT, CDR2 SNEGSKA (reference sequence). CDR3 sequence (DNA): TGCAGTGCGTTAGTCTCTGGGGCCAACGTCCTGACTTTC. This codes for CSALVSGANVLTF.

V and J are TRBV30 and TRBJ1-6, with a possible D match to TRBD1 (5 bases). The germline gives CDR1 GTSNPN, CDR2 SVGIG (reference sequence). The CDR3 spans 14 residues. With 2 bases removed from V and 6 bases from J, the gap between germline ends came to 11 bases. CDR3 region: CAWSPGTVNSPLHF. In DNA, the CDR3 is TGTGCCTGGAGTCCAGGGACGGTTAATTCACCCCTCCACTTT.

The CDR3 DNA reads as TGCAGCGTTGGTCAACTAGCGATCTACAATGAGCAGTTCTTC. This codes for CSVGQLAIYNEQFF. The V gene is TRBV29-1, the J gene TRBJ2-1, with 7 bases aligning to TRBD2. CDR1 and CDR2 from the germline V gene are SQVTM and ANQGSEA. Trimming took 4 bases from V and 3 from J; bases not matched to a gene: 6. The CDR3 has 14 amino acids.

This sequence joins TRBV20-1 and TRBJ1-4; D gene uncertain. The CDR3 spans 13 residues. Trimming cost V 3 bases and J 11 bases, with 16 bases left between them. CDR1 DFQATT and CDR2 SNEGSKA come from the germline V gene (reference sequence). CDR3 DNA sequence: TGCAGTGCTAGTCCCAGCCCGATGAGTAAACTGTTTTTT. It specifies CSASPSPMSKLFF.

The chain has TRBV5-1 and TRBJ1-1; no reliable D call. The CDR3 runs to 13 residues. CDR1 and CDR2 from the germline V gene are SGHRS and YFSETQ. V lost 0 bases and J 4 bases, leaving 7 bases between the germline ends. CDR3 amino acids: CASSLVITTEAFF. DNA of the CDR3: TGCGCCAGCAGCTTGGTCATAACCACTGAAGCTTTCTTT.

The V gene is TRBV7-3, the J gene TRBJ1-1; D unclear. The germline V gene encodes CDR1 SGHTA and CDR2 FQGTGA. The V and J ends lost 4 bases and 1 base respectively, with 7 bases between them. The CDR3 sequence is 13 residues long. Here the CDR3 reads CASSSLGNTEAFF. CDR3 bases: TGTGCCAGCAGCTCCCTGGGGAACACTGAAGCTTTCTTT.

Only a few counts were recorded for this clonotype. The chain joins TRBV7-7 to TRBJ2-1; 13 bases agree with TRBD2. The V and J ends lost 5 bases and 4 bases, in that order; junction bases with no gene match: 8. Looked up from germline, CDR1 is SSHAT and CDR2 is FNYEAQ (reference sequence). The CDR3 sequence is 17 residues long. The CDR3 loop is CASSPLTSGGTYNEQFF. In DNA, the CDR3 is TGTGCCAGCAGCCCCCTGACTAGCGGGGGGACATACAATGAGCAGTTCTTC.

The V call is TRBV28, the J call TRBJ1-3; 10 nucleotides align to TRBD1. CDR1 and CDR2 from the germline V gene are MDHEN and SYDVKM. CDR3 length equals 16 residues. Trimming at V came to 3 bases and at J to 4 bases, leaving 6 bases not matched to a gene. CDR3: CASSFLDRGRGNTIYF. The DNA of the CDR3 is TGTGCCAGCAGTTTTCTCGACAGGGGGCGAGGAAACACCATATATTTT.

This clonotype was seen a few times. The CDR3 sequence: CASSPYLAVVTDTQYF. CDR3 bases: TGTGCCAGCAGTCCCTACCTAGCGGTTGTCACAGATACGCAGTATTTT. The chain combines TRBV27 with TRBJ2-3; 7 bases are a match to TRBD2. Germline V gene data show CDR1 as MNHEY and CDR2 as SMNVEV (reference sequence). The V and J ends lost 5 bases and 2 bases, in that order; junction bases with no gene match: 10. This CDR3 has 16 residues.

This clonotype was recorded a few times. The chain couples TRBV10-2 to TRBJ1-2; D may be TRBD1 (5 bases). Germline V gives CDR1 WSHSY, CDR2 SAAADI. Trimming removed 5 bases at V and 1 base at J, with 8 bases between. The CDR3 runs 13 residues. CDR3 protein: CASSRGDNYGYTF. Written as DNA, the CDR3 is TGCGCCAGCAGTCGGGGGGATAACTATGGCTACACCTTC.

V is TRBV5-6 and J is TRBJ2-7, with D possibly being TRBD1 or TRBD2 (6 bases each). The CDR3 runs 13 residues. V was shortened by 2 bases and J by 4 bases, with 10 bases between the two germline ends. Per germline, CDR1 SGHDT and CDR2 YYEEEE. The CDR3 here is CASSFTGAYEQYF. The DNA of the CDR3 is TGTGCCAGCAGCTTTACGGGGGCTTACGAGCAGTACTTC.

This clonotype was observed a handful of times. J is TRBJ2-2 and V is TRBV6-2 or TRBV6-3; D call uncertain. V dropped 3 bases and J dropped 4 bases, with 9 bases sitting between them. The CDR3 length is 14 residues. Germline V gene lookup returns CDR1 MNHEY and CDR2 SVGEGT. The CDR3 DNA reads TGTGCCAGCAGTTATTCCGACGTCACCGGGGAGCTGTTTTTT. Amino acid sequence: CASSYSDVTGELFF.

This clonotype has just a few counts. The rearrangement joins TRBV2 to TRBJ2-1; no clear D gene. The CDR3 totals 14 residues. The germline V gene encodes CDR1 SNHLY and CDR2 FYNNEI. Trimming shortened V by 3 bases and J by 3 bases, and 9 bases separated the two germline ends. The CDR3, as DNA: TGTGCCAGCAGTGAGTCCCCGTACTACAATGAGCAGTTCTTC. This encodes CASSESPYYNEQFF.

The chain uses TRBV6-2 or TRBV6-3 and TRBJ1-5; D not certain. The V and J ends lost 6 bases and 5 bases respectively, with 11 bases between them. The CDR3 extends over 13 amino acids. CDR1 and CDR2 from the germline V gene are MNHEY and SVGEGT. CDR3: CASSRGGDQPQHF. The CDR3 nucleotides read TGTGCCAGCAGCCGCGGAGGCGATCAGCCCCAGCATTTT.

The gene calls are TRBV29-1 and TRBJ1-5, with D tentatively TRBD1 (5 bases). Germline CDR1 SQVTM, CDR2 ANQGSEA. The germline V and J ends were trimmed by 2 bases and 3 bases, with 8 bases remaining between them. The CDR3 extends over 13 amino acids. The CDR3 protein is CSVEQGDNQPQHF. As DNA, the CDR3 is TGCAGCGTTGAACAGGGAGACAATCAGCCCCAGCATTTT.

V and J are TRBV4-2 and TRBJ2-1; TRBD2 matches 8 bases. The J segment lost 5 bases and the V segment lost 0 bases, leaving 6 bases of the junction unmatched. The germline gives CDR1 LGHNA, CDR2 YNFKEQ. This CDR3 region has 16 residues. CDR3 nucleotides: TGTGCCAGCAGCCAAGATTCGGGGGGGAAGAACAATGAGCAGTTCTTC. It codes for CASSQDSGGKNNEQFF.

This clonotype was picked up many times. The chain employs TRBV4-3 and TRBJ1-6, with D maybe TRBD1 (5 bases). V gave up 0 bases and J gave up 8 bases, with 11 bases separating them. The germline gives CDR1 LGHNA, CDR2 YSLEER. This CDR3 spans 15 amino acids. Here the CDR3 DNA reads TGCGCCAGCAGCCAAGATGGGGGAGCAGATTCACCCCTCCACTTT. It specifies CASSQDGGADSPLHF.